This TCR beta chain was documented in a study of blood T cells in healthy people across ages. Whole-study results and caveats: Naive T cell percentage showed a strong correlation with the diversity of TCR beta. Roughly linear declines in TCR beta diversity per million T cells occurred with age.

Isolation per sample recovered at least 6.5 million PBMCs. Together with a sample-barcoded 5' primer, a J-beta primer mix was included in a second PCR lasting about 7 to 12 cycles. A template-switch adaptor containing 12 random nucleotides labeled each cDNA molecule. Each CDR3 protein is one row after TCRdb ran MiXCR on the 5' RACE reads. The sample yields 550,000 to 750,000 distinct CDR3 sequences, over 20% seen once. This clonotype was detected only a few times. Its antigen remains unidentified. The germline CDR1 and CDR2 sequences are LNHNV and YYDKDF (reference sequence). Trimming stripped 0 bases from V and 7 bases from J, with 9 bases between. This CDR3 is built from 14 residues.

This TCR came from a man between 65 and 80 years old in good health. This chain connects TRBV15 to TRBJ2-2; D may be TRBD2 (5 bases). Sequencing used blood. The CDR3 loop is CATSRDLEGGELFF. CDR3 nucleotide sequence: TGTGCCACCAGCAGAGATCTTGAGGGCGGGGAGCTGTTTTTT.